Listed below are T cell receptor beta chains from one sample, sequenced in a study of Ad26.COV2.S vaccination and SARS-CoV-2 variants. TCRdb's table, derived via immunoSEQ multiplex PCR, lists solely in-frame clones and lacks some. The table has fewer than 500,000 clones, 89% seen once; the top ten hold about 2.4%. Sequencing used peripheral blood, obtained in a trial of Ad26.COV2.S vaccine versus placebo. The receptors stem from a person aged 18-60 years who received the Ad26.COV2.S COVID-19 vaccine or a placebo. Both conserved end residues are part of each CDR3. A D gene is named only where the DNA matches it firmly. Clone size is not always given. Where it is, it says once, few, many or a class for expanded clones.

D gene,clone size,V gene,J gene,CDR3 protein,CDR3 DNA
.,.,TRBV6-5,TRBJ2-4,CASSYSIGAGKNIQYF,TGTGCCAGCAGTTACTCGATAGGGGCTGGCAAAAACATTCAGTACTTC
.,.,TRBV19,TRBJ2-3,CASSLRFTSTDTQYF,TGTGCCAGTAGTCTCAGGTTTACTAGCACAGATACGCAGTATTTT
TRBD1,.,TRBV9,TRBJ2-7,CASSVDPDREEYF,TGTGCCAGCAGCGTAGACCCGGACAGGGAAGAGTACTTC
.,.,TRBV14,TRBJ1-6,CASSDRTRNSPLHF,TGTGCCAGCAGCGACCGAACCAGGAATTCACCCCTCCACTTT
.,.,TRBV28,TRBJ2-3,CASSFSDTQYF,TGTGCCAGCAGTTTTTCGGATACGCAGTATTTT
.,.,TRBV6-5,TRBJ2-2,CASISTGSPGELFF,TGTGCCAGCATTTCTACGGGTTCCCCCGGGGAGCTGTTTTTT
.,.,TRBV29-1,TRBJ1-4,CSVGWAGRGEKLFF,TGCAGCGTTGGCTGGGCGGGGAGGGGTGAAAAACTGTTTTTT
TRBD1,few,TRBV6-5,TRBJ2-7,CASSYSPGQGTYEQYF,TGTGCCAGCAGTTACTCACCGGGACAGGGGACCTACGAGCAGTACTTC
.,.,TRBV5-1,TRBJ1-2,CASRATLDYGYTF,TGCGCCAGCCGGGCTACACTGGACTATGGCTACACCTTC
TRBD2,.,TRBV6-6,TRBJ2-1,CASTRLAGLYNEQFF,TGTGCCAGCACTCGACTAGCGGGACTTTACAATGAGCAGTTCTTC
TRBD2,once,TRBV10-3,TRBJ2-1,CAISDPRISAGVNEQFF,TGTGCCATCAGTGACCCTCGCATTTCAGCGGGAGTCAATGAGCAGTTCTTC
TRBD1,once,TRBV4-2,TRBJ2-1,CASSQYWDRGLNEQFF,TGTGCCAGCAGCCAATACTGGGACAGGGGGCTTAATGAGCAGTTCTTC
.,few,TRBV7-3,TRBJ2-1,CASSYDRTDEQFF,TGTGCCAGCAGCTACGACCGTACAGATGAGCAGTTCTTC
.,.,TRBV5-1,TRBJ1-1,CASSFDSVTEAFF,TGCGCCAGCAGCTTTGATTCGGTCACTGAAGCTTTCTTT
.,.,TRBV21-1,TRBJ2-7,CASSKEAAYEQYF,TGTGCCAGCAGCAAAGAAGCGGCCTACGAGCAGTACTTC
.,.,TRBV2,TRBJ1-2,CASSAGSYGYTF,TGTGCCAGCAGTGCTGGGAGCTATGGCTACACCTTC
TRBD1,.,TRBV9,TRBJ2-2,CASSVRSTGLTGELFF,TGTGCCAGCAGCGTAAGATCGACAGGGCTCACCGGGGAGCTGTTTTTT
.,.,TRBV27,TRBJ2-5,CASSLVGETQYF,TGTGCCAGCAGTTTGGTCGGAGAGACCCAGTACTTC
.,.,TRBV5-1,TRBJ2-7,CASSPSQGRSYEQYF,TGCGCCAGCAGCCCTTCACAGGGCCGATCCTACGAGCAGTACTTC
.,.,TRBV6-6,TRBJ2-2,CASGETGRNGELFF,TGTGCCAGCGGCGAGACAGGGAGGAACGGGGAGCTGTTTTTT
.,.,TRBV27,TRBJ2-2,CASRDRPNTGELFF,TGTGCCAGCAGGGACAGACCAAACACCGGGGAGCTGTTTTTT
.,few,TRBV30,TRBJ1-5,CAWSVLDSNQPQHF,TGTGCCTGGAGTGTACTGGATAGCAATCAGCCCCAGCATTTT
.,.,TRBV30,TRBJ1-6,CAWSVSVYSPLHF,TGTGCCTGGAGTGTATCTGTTTATTCACCCCTCCACTTT
TRBD1,once,TRBV6-2/TRBV6-3,TRBJ2-4,CASSDRQGGRAKNIQYF,TGTGCCAGCAGTGACCGACAGGGGGGGAGAGCCAAAAACATTCAGTACTTC
.,.,TRBV7-2,TRBJ2-7,CASSLGTGLYEQYF,TGTGCCAGCAGCTTAGGGACGGGACTCTACGAGCAGTACTTC
.,.,TRBV5-1,TRBJ1-1,CASSPRGGGNTEAFF,TGCGCCAGCAGCCCCCGTGGGGGGGGGAACACTGAAGCTTTCTTT
.,.,TRBV5-5,TRBJ1-2,CASSLGGYRSYGYTF,TGTGCCAGCAGTTTGGGGGGGTACAGGAGCTATGGCTACACCTTC
TRBD1,.,TRBV7-6,TRBJ1-1,CASSSTPGQGSDTEAFF,TGTGCCAGCAGCTCAACACCGGGACAGGGGAGTGACACTGAAGCTTTCTTT
.,.,TRBV28,TRBJ2-1,CASGTTLSDEQFF,TGTGCCAGCGGGACGACTCTCAGCGATGAGCAGTTCTTC
TRBD1,.,TRBV5-6,TRBJ1-2,CASSFGGGGNNGYTF,TGTGCCAGCAGCTTCGGAGGGGGCGGAAATAACGGCTACACCTTC
.,.,TRBV5-1,TRBJ2-7,CASSLARSGGYEQYF,TGCGCCAGCAGCTTGGCACGGTCCGGGGGATACGAGCAGTACTTC
.,.,TRBV4-3,TRBJ1-5,CASSPQTGYNQPQHF,TGCGCCAGCAGCCCCCAAACAGGCTACAATCAGCCCCAGCATTTT